The rows below give T cell receptor beta chains drawn from one sample of a study of follicular helper T cells after annual influenza vaccination. Assay: immunoSEQ multiplex PCR; the TCRdb copy retains only in-frame clones and omits some. The sample lists roughly 7,900 clones, roughly 88% occurring once. The material was CXCR5+ CD38- circulating T follicular helper cells from blood, obtained 7 days after influenza vaccination. These receptors were taken from an adult who received the influenza vaccine. Both conserved end residues are part of each CDR3. The D gene is left open where the match is weak. Only part of the rows carry a size: once, few, many, or a class if the clone is expanded.

size	V	length	D	J	CDR3	DNA
-	TRBV30	12	-	TRBJ2-7	CAWSRASYEQYF	TGTGCCTGGAGTAGGGCGAGCTACGAGCAGTACTTC
-	TRBV18	15	-	TRBJ2-7	CASSPPGTPNYEQYF	TGTGCCAGCTCACCACCGGGGACACCAAACTACGAGCAGTACTTC
-	TRBV28	12	-	TRBJ1-2	CASSLGDYGYTF	TGTGCCAGCAGTTTGGGGGACTATGGCTACACCTTC
-	TRBV14	16	TRBD1	TRBJ2-7	CASSQDFKGASYEQYF	TGTGCCAGCAGCCAAGATTTCAAGGGGGCCTCCTACGAGCAGTACTTC
once	TRBV29-1	12	-	TRBJ1-2	CSVVEDRYGYTF	TGCAGCGTTGTAGAAGATAGGTATGGCTACACCTTC
-	TRBV5-1	15	TRBD1	TRBJ2-3	CASSRDRGGTDTQYF	TGCGCCAGCAGCAGAGACAGGGGTGGCACAGATACGCAGTATTTT
-	TRBV10-3	11	-	TRBJ2-1	CAIRTNNEQFF	TGTGCCATCAGGACCAACAATGAGCAGTTCTTC
-	TRBV16	15	TRBD2	TRBJ2-5	CASSQPSGSSETQYF	TGTGCCAGCAGCCAACCTAGCGGGAGTTCAGAGACCCAGTACTTC
-	TRBV25-1	13	-	TRBJ1-2	CASTRDRDGGYTF	TGTGCCAGCACTAGAGACAGAGATGGTGGCTACACCTTC
-	TRBV15	15	TRBD2	TRBJ2-5	CATSSRGEGQETQYF	TGTGCCACCAGCTCCCGCGGGGAGGGCCAAGAGACCCAGTACTTC
once	TRBV5-1	15	TRBD2	TRBJ2-7	CASSQTGTRGGEQYF	TGCGCCAGCAGCCAAACCGGGACTAGGGGCGGCGAGCAGTACTTC
-	TRBV6-1	15	-	TRBJ2-3	CASIQAAFRTDTQYF	TGTGCCAGCATACAGGCGGCCTTCAGGACAGATACGCAGTATTTT
-	TRBV5-1	14	TRBD1	TRBJ1-2	CASSWQGADYGYTF	TGCGCCAGCAGCTGGCAGGGGGCGGACTATGGCTACACCTTC
-	TRBV18	15	-	TRBJ2-1	CASSPPGTYDNEQFF	TGTGCCAGCTCACCGCCCGGGACATACGACAATGAGCAGTTCTTC
once	TRBV5-1	15	TRBD2	TRBJ2-1	CASSVPTSGYNEQFF	TGCGCCAGCAGCGTACCAACTAGCGGCTACAATGAGCAGTTCTTC
-	TRBV30	14	TRBD1	TRBJ2-7	CAWSSDGTGNEQYF	TGTGCCTGGAGCTCGGACGGGACAGGGAACGAGCAGTACTTC
-	TRBV6-1	15	-	TRBJ2-3	CASSLRGLGTDTQYF	TGTGCCAGCAGTCTTAGGGGACTCGGCACAGATACGCAGTATTTT
-	TRBV28	13	-	TRBJ2-7	CASSLGKDYEQYF	TGTGCCAGCAGTTTAGGTAAAGACTACGAGCAGTACTTC
-	TRBV25-1	13	-	TRBJ1-2	CASRAFGQLSYTF	TGTGCCAGCAGAGCCTTCGGCCAGCTTTCCTACACCTTC
-	TRBV6-1	13	-	TRBJ1-2	CASSFSRAEGYTF	TGTGCCAGCAGTTTTTCCCGCGCGGAGGGCTACACCTTC
-	TRBV11-2	17	-	TRBJ1-2	CASSLDSGTERNYGYTF	TGTGCCAGCAGCTTAGATTCCGGGACGGAGCGTAACTATGGCTACACCTTC
-	TRBV11-2	14	-	TRBJ2-1	CASSLDGPYNEQFF	TGTGCCAGCAGCTTAGACGGGCCCTACAATGAGCAGTTCTTC
few	TRBV15	15	TRBD1	TRBJ2-7	CATSRDPGGADEQYF	TGTGCCACCAGCAGGGACCCAGGGGGCGCGGACGAGCAGTACTTC